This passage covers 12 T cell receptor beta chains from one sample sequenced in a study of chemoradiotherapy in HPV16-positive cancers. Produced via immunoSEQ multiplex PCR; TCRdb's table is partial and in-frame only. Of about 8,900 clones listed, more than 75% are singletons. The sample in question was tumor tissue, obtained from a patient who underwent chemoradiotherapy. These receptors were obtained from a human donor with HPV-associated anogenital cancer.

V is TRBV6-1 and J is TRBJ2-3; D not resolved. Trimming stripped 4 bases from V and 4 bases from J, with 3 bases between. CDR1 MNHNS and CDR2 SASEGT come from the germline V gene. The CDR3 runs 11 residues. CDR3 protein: CASSVPDTQYF. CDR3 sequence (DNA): TGTGCCAGCAGTGTCCCAGATACGCAGTATTTT.

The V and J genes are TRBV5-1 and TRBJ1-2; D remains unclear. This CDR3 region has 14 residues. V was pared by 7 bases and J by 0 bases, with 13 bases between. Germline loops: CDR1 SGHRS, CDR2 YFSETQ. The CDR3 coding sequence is TGCGCCAGCTGCCCAACGGATCCTAACTATGGCTACACCTTC. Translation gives CASCPTDPNYGYTF.

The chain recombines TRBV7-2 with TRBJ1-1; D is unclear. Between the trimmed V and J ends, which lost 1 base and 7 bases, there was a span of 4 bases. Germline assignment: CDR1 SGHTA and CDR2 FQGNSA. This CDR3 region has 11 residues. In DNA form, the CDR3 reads TGTGCCAGCAGCTTAGGACTTGAAGCTTTCTTT. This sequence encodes CASSLGLEAFF. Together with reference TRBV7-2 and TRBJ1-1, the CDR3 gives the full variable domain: GAGVSQSPSNKVTEKGKDVELRCDPISGHTALYWYRQSLGQGLEFLIYFQGNSAPDKSGLPSDRFSAERTGGSVSTLTIQRTQQEDSAVYLCASSLGLEAFFGQGTRLTVV.

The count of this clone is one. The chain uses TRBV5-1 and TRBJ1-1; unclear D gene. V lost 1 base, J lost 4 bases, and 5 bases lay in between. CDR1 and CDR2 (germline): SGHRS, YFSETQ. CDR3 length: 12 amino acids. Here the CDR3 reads CASSLTTTEAFF. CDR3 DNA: TGCGCCAGCAGCTTGACAACCACTGAAGCTTTCTTT.

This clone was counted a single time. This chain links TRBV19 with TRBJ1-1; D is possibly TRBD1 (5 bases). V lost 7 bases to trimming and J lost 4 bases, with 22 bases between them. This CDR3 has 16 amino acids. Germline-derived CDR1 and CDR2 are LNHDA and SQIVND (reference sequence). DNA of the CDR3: TGTGCCAGTACCTTGCATCTCGGGATCGGGGGCACTGAAGCTTTCTTT. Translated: CASTLHLGIGGTEAFF.

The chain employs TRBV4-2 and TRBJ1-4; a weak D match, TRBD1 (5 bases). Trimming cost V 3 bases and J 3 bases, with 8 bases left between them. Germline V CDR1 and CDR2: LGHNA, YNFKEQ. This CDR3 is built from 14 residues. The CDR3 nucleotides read TGTGCCAGCAGCCAGGGACGGGCTAATGAAAAACTGTTTTTT. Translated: CASSQGRANEKLFF.

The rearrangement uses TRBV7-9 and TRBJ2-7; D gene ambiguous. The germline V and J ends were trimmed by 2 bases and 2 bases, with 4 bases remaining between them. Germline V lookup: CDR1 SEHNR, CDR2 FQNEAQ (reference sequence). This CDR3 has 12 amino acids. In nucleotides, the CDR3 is TGTGCCAGCAGCTTATTGGCCTACGAGCAGTACTTC. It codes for CASSLLAYEQYF.

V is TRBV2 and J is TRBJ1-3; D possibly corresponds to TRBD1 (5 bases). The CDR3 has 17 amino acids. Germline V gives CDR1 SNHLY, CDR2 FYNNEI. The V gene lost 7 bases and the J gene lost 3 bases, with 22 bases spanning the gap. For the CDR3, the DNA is TGTGCCAGCATATTAGGAGGGGAAGGAGTCGGTGGAAACACCATATATTTT. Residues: CASILGGEGVGGNTIYF.

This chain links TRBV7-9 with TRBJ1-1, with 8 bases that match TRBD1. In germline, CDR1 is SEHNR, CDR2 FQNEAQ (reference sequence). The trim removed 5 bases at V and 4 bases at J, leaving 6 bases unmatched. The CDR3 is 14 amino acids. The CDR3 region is CASSVSGGPTEAFF. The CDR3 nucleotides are TGTGCCAGCAGCGTCTCAGGGGGCCCCACTGAAGCTTTCTTT. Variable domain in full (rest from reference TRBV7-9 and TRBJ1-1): DTGVSQNPRHKITKRGQNVTFRCDPISEHNRLYWYRQTLGQGPEFLTYFQNEAQLEKSRLLSDRFSAERPKGSFSTLEIQRTEQGDSAMYLCASSVSGGPTEAFFGQGTRLTVV.

The DNA of the CDR3 is TGTGCCAGCAGTTTCATCGGGAGGCAGATCACAGATACGCAGTATTTT. This gives the protein CASSFIGRQITDTQYF. This chain connects TRBV28 to TRBJ2-3; 7 bases are a match to TRBD2. The germline gives CDR1 MDHEN, CDR2 SYDVKM. The CDR3 is 16 amino acids. Germline trimming cut 3 bases from V and 2 bases from J; bases unmatched to any gene: 8.

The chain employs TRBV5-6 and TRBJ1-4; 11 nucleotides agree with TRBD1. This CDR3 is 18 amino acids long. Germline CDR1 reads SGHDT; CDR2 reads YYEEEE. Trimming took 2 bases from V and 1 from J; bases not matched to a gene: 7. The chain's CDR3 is CASSFSGTGGLTNEKLFF. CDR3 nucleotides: TGTGCCAGCAGCTTCTCAGGGACAGGGGGATTAACTAATGAAAAACTGTTTTTT.

The CDR3 nucleotides read TGCAGCGTTGACAGGGGGAAGAGGCGAAGGGGTAGGGGTGGGTGCGGGGAGCTGTTTTTT. Translating gives CSVDRGKRRRGRGGCGELFF. The chain employs TRBV29-1 and TRBJ2-2; 7 bases are a match to TRBD1. CDR1 is SQVTM, CDR2 ANQGSEA, per germline. The V and J ends lost 3 bases and 7 bases, in that order; junction bases with no gene match: 26. The CDR3 is 20 amino acids.